These T cell receptor beta chains were read from a single sample in a study of T cell repertoires in cytomegalovirus infection. One entry per CDR3 protein results from TCRdb running MiXCR on the reads. This sample has 150,000 to 200,000 distinct CDR3 sequences; under 30% occur once, and the top ten carry roughly 31%. The sequenced material came from PBMCs. The receptors were sampled from a human donor in good health (CMV status not recorded). Some clones in this sample may be carry-over from other donors' samples. Each CDR3 is given with its conserved first and last residue. The D gene is left open where the match is weak. The size of a clone is reported for some rows only, either as once, few or many, or as a class for expanded clones.

d_call,clone_size,v_call,j_call,cdr3_aa,cdr3_nt
NA,few,TRBV7-3,TRBJ2-7,CASSPGTPWHDEQYF,TGTGCCAGCAGCCCCGGGACCCCCTGGCACGACGAGCAGTACTTC
NA,few,TRBV7-3,TRBJ2-3,CASSSVGGGTTDTQYF,TGTGCCAGCAGCTCCGTTGGTGGGGGGACCACGGATACGCAGTATTTT
NA,few,TRBV28,TRBJ2-7,CASSFIGGGREQYF,TGTGCCAGCAGTTTTATCGGTGGGGGTCGCGAGCAGTACTTC
TRBD1,NA,TRBV12-3/TRBV12-4,TRBJ1-2,CASSLGTGGKNGYTF,TGTGCCAGCAGTTTAGGGACAGGGGGCAAGAATGGCTACACCTTC
NA,many,TRBV6-2/TRBV6-3,TRBJ1-1,CASSMAENTEAFF,TGTGCCAGCAGTATGGCGGAGAACACTGAAGCTTTCTTT
TRBD2,NA,TRBV11-2,TRBJ2-1,CASSLDLMTSGVNEQFF,TGTGCCAGCAGCTTAGATCTGATGACTAGCGGAGTCAATGAGCAGTTCTTC
NA,few,TRBV6-2/TRBV6-3,TRBJ2-5,CASSEPGHGAFAQYF,TGTGCCAGCAGTGAACCGGGACACGGGGCTTTTGCCCAGTACTTC
TRBD1,NA,TRBV19,TRBJ2-1,CASSRLGQTYNEQFF,TGTGCCAGTAGTAGACTGGGACAGACTTACAATGAGCAGTTCTTC
TRBD1,few,TRBV20-1,TRBJ2-1,CSARGGTGGMDEQFF,TGCAGTGCTAGAGGTGGGACAGGGGGCATGGATGAGCAGTTCTTC
NA,few,TRBV27,TRBJ1-2,CASSLNRDYYGYTF,TGTGCCAGCAGTTTAAACCGAGATTACTATGGCTACACCTTC
TRBD1,NA,TRBV7-3,TRBJ2-7,CASSSGTGPFEQYF,TGTGCCAGCAGCTCCGGGACAGGTCCCTTCGAGCAGTACTTC
NA,NA,TRBV11-2,TRBJ1-2,CASSLRAGKPLEGYTF,NA
NA,many,TRBV6-2/TRBV6-3,TRBJ1-5,CASWGYSNQPQHF,TGTGCCAGCTGGGGCTATAGCAATCAGCCCCAGCATTTT
TRBD2,NA,TRBV2,TRBJ2-2,CASSERRGGTGELFF,TGTGCCAGCAGTGAAAGGCGGGGGGGGACCGGGGAGCTGTTTTTT